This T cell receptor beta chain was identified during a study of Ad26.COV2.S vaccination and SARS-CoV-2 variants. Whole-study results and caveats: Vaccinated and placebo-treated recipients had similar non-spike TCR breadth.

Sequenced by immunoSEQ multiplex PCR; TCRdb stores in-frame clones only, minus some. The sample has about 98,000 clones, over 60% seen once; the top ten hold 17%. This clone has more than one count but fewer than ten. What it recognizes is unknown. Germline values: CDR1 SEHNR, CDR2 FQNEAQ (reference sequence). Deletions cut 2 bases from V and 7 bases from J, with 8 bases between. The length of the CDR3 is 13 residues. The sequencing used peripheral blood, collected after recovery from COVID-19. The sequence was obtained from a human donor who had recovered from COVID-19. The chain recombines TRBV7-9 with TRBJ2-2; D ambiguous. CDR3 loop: CASSLMVGGELFF. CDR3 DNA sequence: TGTGCCAGCAGCTTAATGGTTGGCGGGGAGCTGTTTTTT. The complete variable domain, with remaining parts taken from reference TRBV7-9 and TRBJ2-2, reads DTGVSQNPRHKITKRGQNVTFRCDPISEHNRLYWYRQTLGQGPEFLTYFQNEAQLEKSRLLSDRFSAERPKGSFSTLEIQRTEQGDSAMYLCASSLMVGGELFFGEGSRLTVL.